This T cell receptor (beta chain) was obtained from a study of identical twins. Everyone who gave samples was a healthy Caucasian. V gave up 1 base and J gave up 4 bases; unmatched junction bases: 7. This CDR3 is 17 amino acids long. Germline V gene lookup returns CDR1 SGHNT and CDR2 YYREEE (reference sequence). This clonotype was detected many times. Its antigen is as yet unknown. Study outcomes and limitations: The study found excess low generation probability among twin-shared out-of-frame alpha sequences.

A universal primer site was added by template switching, and unique molecular identifiers were carried by the cDNA. TCRdb ran MiXCR on the 5' RACE reads and lists one entry per CDR3 protein. The data show around 220,000 distinct CDR3 sequences, with roughly a tenth seen just once and 9% to 10% held by the top ten. Sequencing was done on a sample of memory T cells sorted from blood. This receptor was taken from a man in his fifties or sixties in good health. The chain joins TRBV5-4 to TRBJ2-1; 11 bases align to TRBD1. Here the CDR3 DNA reads TGTGCCAGCAGCTTGATTAGGGGACAGGGGGTTTACAATGAGCAGTTCTTC. It is translated as CASSLIRGQGVYNEQFF.